This TCR beta chain was documented in a study of blood T cells in healthy people across ages. A second about 7 to 12 cycle PCR used barcoded and J-beta primers. A tag from a template-switch adaptor with 12 random nucleotides marked each cDNA molecule. TCRdb reprocessed the 5' RACE reads with MiXCR, giving one entry per CDR3 protein. In the table there are around 500,000 distinct CDR3 sequences, more than 45% of which are singletons. V lost 1 base and J 3 bases, leaving 13 bases between the germline ends. The CDR3 totals 15 residues. Germline V gene data show CDR1 as MDHEN and CDR2 as SYDVKM. This clonotype was observed a few times. The antigen is not known. Findings and caveats of the study: Per million T cells, the diversity of TCR beta decreased roughly linearly as age advanced. Underestimates were what the diversity estimates from one million T cells were considered to be.

The rearrangement uses TRBV28 and TRBJ2-7; D remains ambiguous. Sequenced input: blood. The clonotype was recovered from a man at least 80 years old in good health. CDR3 DNA sequence: TGTGCCAGCAGTTTATCGTTCCGGGCAAGCTACGAGCAGTACTTC. The encoded protein is CASSLSFRASYEQYF.